These 24 T cell receptor beta chains were all obtained from the same sample, sequenced in a study of blood T cell repertoires in COVID-19. The method was immunoSEQ multiplex PCR; TCRdb's version includes in-frame clones alone and lacks a portion of them. The table records fewer than 200,000 clones, 84% of them present only once. Sequencing used PBMCs or T cells enriched from blood (not recorded which). All receptors derive from a man in his fifties or sixties who had recovered from COVID-19.

This chain connects TRBV5-1 to TRBJ1-1; TRBD1 might be the D (5 bases). This CDR3 comprises 15 residues. V was cut by 4 bases and J by 1 base, with 14 bases left in between. Germline V gives CDR1 SGHRS, CDR2 YFSETQ. The CDR3 region has the DNA TGCGCCAGCAGCCCCGGGGGGAATCCGAACACTGAAGCTTTCTTT. Protein: CASSPGGNPNTEAFF.

The sample holds a few counts of this clone. The junction departs from the called germline gene at one end, perhaps through a read error. V and J are TRBV7-7 and TRBJ2-2; D possibly corresponds to TRBD1 (5 bases). This CDR3 has 16 amino acids. Germline CDR1 and CDR2: SSHAT and FNYEAQ (reference sequence). CDR3 in amino acids: CASSLAQGLGTGELFF. The CDR3 coding sequence is TGTGCTAGCAGCTTAGCTCAGGGATTGGGCACCGGGGAGCTGTTTTTT.

This clone has a single count. This chain links TRBV6-5 with TRBJ2-7; perhaps TRBD1 as D (6 bases). Germline V gene data show CDR1 as MNHEY and CDR2 as SVGAGI. V lost 8 bases, J lost 2 bases, and 19 bases lay in between. The CDR3 is 15 amino acids. CDR3 in amino acids: CASRPPGTQTYEQYF. The CDR3 DNA reads as TGTGCCAGCCGACCACCGGGGACACAAACCTACGAGCAGTACTTC.

This clone was seen a handful of times. The genes are TRBV15 and TRBJ2-6; 7 bases fit TRBD2. From germline, CDR1 is LNHNV and CDR2 YYDKDF (reference sequence). The CDR3 has 17 residues. The J segment lost 8 bases and the V segment lost 4 bases, leaving 14 bases of the junction unmatched. CDR3 sequence (DNA): TGTGCCACCAGCATTCCCCGGGAGGAGGGAGGTCCCAACGTCCTGACTTTC. It specifies CATSIPREEGGPNVLTF.

The rearrangement uses TRBV5-4 and TRBJ1-1; 8 nucleotides line up with TRBD1. With V trimmed by 5 bases and J by 4 bases, 4 bases remained unmatched. This CDR3 has 13 amino acids. Germline-derived CDR1 and CDR2 are SGHNT and YYREEE (reference sequence). The CDR3 loop reads CASSRDRITEAFF. CDR3 nucleotides: TGTGCCAGCAGTAGGGACAGGATCACTGAAGCTTTCTTT.

The chain is built from TRBV7-3 and TRBJ2-2, with 9 bases aligning to TRBD2. CDR1 is SGHTA and CDR2 is FQGTGA in the germline V gene. J lost 8 bases, V lost 8 bases, and 9 bases had no gene match. CDR3 length equals 14 residues. CDR3 amino acids: CASGQGLASGELFF. The CDR3 DNA reads as TGTGCCAGCGGCCAGGGACTAGCTTCTGGGGAGCTGTTTTTT. The full variable domain, its missing parts supplied by reference TRBV7-3 and TRBJ2-2, is GAGVSQTPSNKVTEKGKYVELRCDPISGHTALYWYRQSLGQGPEFLIYFQGTGAADDSGLPNDRFFAVRPEGSVSTLKIQRTERGDSAVYLCASGQGLASGELFFGEGSRLTVL.

This rearrangement joins TRBV13 to TRBJ1-2; D is ambiguous. Trimming removed 7 bases from V and 4 bases from J, with 10 bases in between. Looked up from germline, CDR1 is PRHDT and CDR2 is FYEKMQ (reference sequence). The CDR3 spans 12 residues. The CDR3 is CASTVGAYGYTF. CDR3 nucleotides: TGTGCCAGCACGGTGGGAGCCTATGGCTACACCTTC. The full variable domain, its missing parts supplied by reference TRBV13 and TRBJ1-2, is AAGVIQSPRHLIKEKRETATLKCYPIPRHDTVYWYQQGPGQDPQFLISFYEKMQSDKGSIPDRFSAQQFSDYHSELNMSSLELGDSALYFCASTVGAYGYTFGSGTRLTVV.

The CDR3 nucleotides read TGTGCCAGCAGGGGAGCCACTGAAGCTTTCTTT. As protein: CASRGATEAFF. The chain couples TRBV7-6 to TRBJ1-1, with no clear D. Germline lookup yields CDR1 SGHVS and CDR2 FNYEAQ. The CDR3 has 11 amino acids. Between the trimmed V and J ends, which lost 6 bases and 4 bases, there was a span of 6 bases. The full variable domain, with the rest looked up from reference TRBV7-6 and TRBJ1-1, is GAGVSQSPRYKVTKRGQDVALRCDPISGHVSLYWYRQALGQGPEFLTYFNYEAQQDKSGLPNDRFSAERPEGSISTLTIQRTEQRDSAMYRCASRGATEAFFGQGTRLTVV.

J is TRBJ2-2 and V is TRBV5-4, with 11 bases that match TRBD1. J lost 6 bases, V lost 5 bases, and 12 bases had no gene match. The CDR3 totals 17 residues. CDR1 and CDR2 (germline): SGHNT, YYREEE (reference sequence). CDR3 in amino acids: CASRGPGTGGGAGELFF. CDR3 coding DNA: TGTGCCAGCAGGGGACCCGGGACAGGGGGAGGCGCCGGGGAGCTGTTTTTT.

Concerning this clone: Germline is not matched at one junction end, which may reflect a read error. The chain combines TRBV29-1 with TRBJ2-5; D is possibly TRBD1 (6 bases). CDR3 length equals 11 residues. The V gene's germline CDR1 is SQVTM and CDR2 ANQGSEA. The CDR3 nucleotides are TGCAGCGTGGCCGGAACAGGGACCGAGTACTTC. This translates into CSVAGTGTEYF.

This sequence joins TRBV11-2 and TRBJ1-4; 7 nucleotides align to TRBD1. The junction had 7 bases not matched to a gene; V was cut back by 4 bases and J by 8 bases. Germline V gene sequence: CDR1 SGHAT, CDR2 FQNNGV. The CDR3 has 14 residues. CDR3 in amino acids: CASSSRQGWEKLFF. The CDR3 coding sequence is TGTGCCAGCAGCTCCAGACAGGGTTGGGAAAAACTGTTTTTT.

The rearrangement links TRBV29-1 to TRBJ2-2; TRBD2 might be the D (7 bases). The CDR3 runs 13 residues. V was cut by 2 bases and J by 7 bases, with 11 bases left in between. Per germline, CDR1 SQVTM and CDR2 ANQGSEA. The CDR3 DNA is TGCAGCGTTGAACCGGGGGGCGACGGGGAGCTGTTTTTT. This codes for CSVEPGGDGELFF.

V is TRBV30 and J is TRBJ2-1, with 7 bases identical to TRBD1. The CDR3 length is 13 residues. The ends lost 0 bases at V and 6 bases at J; junction bases unmatched: 2. CDR1 GTSNPN and CDR2 SVGIG come from the germline V gene (reference sequence). This CDR3 reads CAWSVNRGNEQFF. The CDR3, as DNA: TGTGCCTGGAGTGTAAACAGGGGCAATGAGCAGTTCTTC.

The chain recombines TRBV5-3 with TRBJ1-5; D gene uncertain. TRBV5-3 falls under the ORF class, with uncertain function. The length of the CDR3 is 15 residues. V lost 4 bases, J lost 6 bases, and 17 bases lay in between. The CDR3 nucleotides read TGTGCCAGAAGCATCGGGAGTCCTCGGGGTCAGCCCCAGCATTTT. It is translated as CARSIGSPRGQPQHF.

This sequence joins TRBV7-6 and TRBJ2-1; D is undetermined. The germline CDR1 and CDR2 sequences are SGHVS and FNYEAQ. The V end was cut by 1 base, the J end by 6 bases, with 7 bases between. CDR3 size: 13 residues. This CDR3 is CASSLGGPNEQFF. The CDR3 DNA reads as TGTGCCAGCAGCTTAGGTGGGCCCAATGAGCAGTTCTTC.

This clone showed up just a few times. The CDR3 DNA reads as TGTGCCAGCAGTTTAAGTGCTACCCTCTCTGGGGCCAACGTCCTGACTTTC. The encoded protein is CASSLSATLSGANVLTF. This rearrangement joins TRBV27 to TRBJ2-6; no clear D. This CDR3 contains 17 residues. V was pared by 2 bases and J by 0 bases, with 11 bases between. Looked up from germline, CDR1 is MNHEY and CDR2 is SMNVEV (reference sequence).

V and J are TRBV3-1 (or the pseudogene TRBV3-2) and TRBJ2-4; D remains ambiguous. This CDR3 has 14 amino acids. Germline lookup yields CDR1 LGHDT and CDR2 YNNKEL (reference sequence). The V end was cut by 0 bases, the J end by 8 bases, with 11 bases between. Here the CDR3 reads CASSQESRVDIQYF. As DNA, the CDR3 is TGTGCCAGCAGCCAAGAATCGAGAGTGGACATTCAGTACTTC.

CDR3 in amino acids: CASSELSGLSSYNEQFF. The CDR3 DNA reads TGCGCCAGCAGTGAGTTATCGGGGTTGAGCTCCTACAATGAGCAGTTCTTC. V is TRBV10-1 and J is TRBJ2-1, with D possibly TRBD2 on 5 matching bases. The germline CDR1 and CDR2 sequences are WNHNN and SYGVQD (reference sequence). The ends were cut back, 1 base at V and 0 bases at J, with 13 bases in the middle. The CDR3 is 17 amino acids.

The CDR3 here is CASSGRFSGANVLTF. The CDR3 DNA reads as TGTGCCAGCAGCGGCAGGTTCTCTGGGGCCAACGTCCTGACTTTC. The chain links TRBV9 to TRBJ2-6, with D hard to call. V dropped 3 bases and J dropped 0 bases, with 7 bases sitting between them. The CDR3 runs to 15 residues. The germline gives CDR1 SGDLS, CDR2 YYNGEE.

This rearrangement joins TRBV5-1 to TRBJ1-2, with a weak D call TRBD1 (6 bases). Deletions cut 4 bases from V and 5 bases from J, with 15 bases between. This CDR3 has 14 residues. The germline CDR1 and CDR2 sequences are SGHRS and YFSETQ. This CDR3 reads CASSPRTVGYGYTF. The CDR3 DNA sequence: TGCGCCAGCAGCCCTCGGACAGTAGGATATGGCTACACCTTC. Full variable domain (outside the CDR3, taken from reference TRBV5-1 and TRBJ1-2): KAGVTQTPRYLIKTRGQQVTLSCSPISGHRSVSWYQQTPGQGLQFLFEYFSETQRNKGNFPGRFSGRQFSNSRSEMNVSTLELGDSALYLCASSPRTVGYGYTFGSGTRLTVV.

The rearrangement links TRBV19 to TRBJ1-2; D is unclear. Looked up from germline, CDR1 is LNHDA and CDR2 is SQIVND (reference sequence). The CDR3 runs to 14 residues. Trimming shortened V by 6 bases and J by 7 bases, and 18 bases separated the two germline ends. CDR3 sequence reads: CASSPRELRGGYTF. CDR3 bases: TGTGCCAGTAGCCCCCGAGAACTTCGGGGTGGCTACACCTTC.

This clone was picked up a small number of times. V usage is TRBV20-1 and J usage is TRBJ2-7; 9 nucleotides line up with TRBD2. This CDR3 is built from 14 residues. Germline values: CDR1 DFQATT, CDR2 SNEGSKA (reference sequence). V lost 3 bases and J lost 5; bases outside the gene matches: 8. CDR3 nucleotides: TGCAGTGCTAGTGAGGCGGGGGGGTTCAACGAGCAGTACTTC. It yields the protein CSASEAGGFNEQYF.

This clone has only a few counts. The chain has TRBV7-2 and TRBJ1-1; 8 nucleotides agree with TRBD1. Germline trimming cut 5 bases from V and 1 base from J; bases unmatched to any gene: 18. The CDR3 length is 19 residues. Per germline, CDR1 SGHTA and CDR2 FQGNSA. The CDR3 protein is CASSPLRGQDPSPNTEAFF. The CDR3 nucleotides are TGTGCCAGCAGCCCCCTCAGGGGGCAGGACCCAAGCCCGAACACTGAAGCTTTCTTT.

J is TRBJ1-1 and V is TRBV19; 7 nucleotides align to TRBD1. The CDR3 contains 14 residues. Germline V lookup: CDR1 LNHDA, CDR2 SQIVND (reference sequence). The J segment lost 7 bases and the V segment lost 2 bases, leaving 7 bases of the junction unmatched. The CDR3 DNA reads as TGTGCCAGTAGTATACGCACAGGGGCAAGTGAAGCTTTCTTT. This translates into CASSIRTGASEAFF.